These 17 T cell receptor beta chains share one sample of origin, sequenced in a study of blood T cell repertoires in COVID-19 (TCRdb year 2020). Receptor libraries were prepared by the immunoSEQ multiplex PCR assay. TCRdb limited this immuneACCESS table to in-frame rearrangements with V and J called. A share of clones is missing; checked studies link under half to unresolved V genes, and the rest is unexplained. This sample lists approximately 90,000 clones; less than 90% were detected once. Clones ranked in the top ten supply 0.95% to 1.5% of the sample. Sequencing was carried out using peripheral blood. These receptors were obtained from a man aged 80 or over with active or convalescent COVID-19.

This clone came up once. CDR3 sequence: CATNGGPLGMNTEAFF. The CDR3 nucleotides read TGTGCCACCAACGGAGGTCCTCTGGGGATGAACACTGAAGCTTTCTTT. This sequence joins TRBV2 and TRBJ1-1; D uncertain. Looked up from germline, CDR1 is SNHLY and CDR2 is FYNNEI. V was trimmed by 10 bases and J by 0 bases, leaving 21 bases between them. This CDR3 region has 16 residues.

The chain couples TRBV19 to TRBJ1-6; tentatively, D is TRBD1 (5 bases). The V gene lost 3 bases and the J gene lost 7 bases, with 13 bases spanning the gap. The CDR3 loop spans 15 amino acids. Germline values: CDR1 LNHDA, CDR2 SQIVND (reference sequence). The chain's CDR3 is CASSIRAGRNSPLHF. The DNA of the CDR3 is TGTGCCAGTAGTATCAGGGCTGGTCGGAATTCACCCCTCCACTTT.

This clone has at least ten counts. The V call is TRBV6-2 or TRBV6-3, the J call TRBJ1-5; no reliable D call. The CDR3 runs to 12 residues. With 2 bases removed from V and 5 bases from J, the gap between germline ends came to 4 bases. CDR1 is MNHEY, CDR2 SVGEGT, per germline. CDR3 DNA sequence: TGTGCCAGCAGTTACCGCGATCAGCCCCAGCATTTT. Its protein product is CASSYRDQPQHF.

V and J are TRBV24-1 and TRBJ2-2, with 14 bases that match TRBD2. The CDR3 contains 19 residues. Germline V gene lookup returns CDR1 KGHDR and CDR2 SFDVKD. The trim removed 4 bases at V and 0 bases at J, leaving 6 bases unmatched. The CDR3 loop is CATSERPGLAGANTGELFF. CDR3 DNA sequence: TGTGCCACCAGTGAACGACCGGGACTAGCGGGAGCGAACACCGGGGAGCTGTTTTTT.

The chain couples TRBV28 to TRBJ1-5, with 8 bases fitting TRBD1. The CDR3 has 15 amino acids. CDR1 MDHEN and CDR2 SYDVKM come from the germline V gene. Trimming cost V 2 bases and J 4 bases; bases outside gene matches: 4. The CDR3 region has the DNA TGTGCCAGCAGTTTACAGGGGGCGTGGAATCAGCCCCAGCATTTT. Protein product: CASSLQGAWNQPQHF.

The V call is TRBV30, the J call TRBJ1-5; unclear D gene. V was cut by 0 bases and J by 2 bases, with 8 bases left in between. Germline V gene sequence: CDR1 GTSNPN, CDR2 SVGIG (reference sequence). The CDR3 sequence is 14 residues long. As DNA, the CDR3 is TGTGCCTGGAGTGTCCGCCAGGGCAATCAGCCCCAGCATTTT. Amino acids: CAWSVRQGNQPQHF.

The chain recombines TRBV19 with TRBJ1-1, with D uncertain. Germline-derived CDR1 and CDR2 are LNHDA and SQIVND (reference sequence). The CDR3 has 13 amino acids. CDR3 in DNA: TGTGCTGCCGCCCGAGGGATGAACACTGAAGCTTTCTTT. It codes for CAAARGMNTEAFF.

The chain joins TRBV9 to TRBJ1-1; D not resolved. Germline CDR1 is SGDLS and CDR2 is YYNGEE. The CDR3 is made up of 13 amino acids. V was clipped by 2 bases and J by 3 bases, with 8 bases between them. The CDR3 nucleotides are TGTGCCAGCAGCGTCTCCCCGGACACTGAAGCTTTCTTT. Its translation: CASSVSPDTEAFF. The variable domain in full, completed from reference TRBV9 and TRBJ1-1, reads DSGVTQTPKHLITATGQRVTLRCSPRSGDLSVYWYQQSLDQGLQFLIQYYNGEERAKGNILERFSAQQFPDLHSELNLSSLELGDSALYFCASSVSPDTEAFFGQGTRLTVV.

The V and J genes are TRBV5-1 and TRBJ1-6, with a tentative D call TRBD1 (5 bases). V lost 4 bases and J 3 bases, leaving 8 bases between the germline ends. The germline CDR1 and CDR2 sequences are SGHRS and YFSETQ. This CDR3 is built from 14 residues. The CDR3 loop reads CASSPGNYNSPLHF. The CDR3 nucleotides read TGCGCCAGCAGCCCAGGGAACTATAATTCACCCCTCCACTTT. The complete variable domain, with remaining parts taken from reference TRBV5-1 and TRBJ1-6, reads KAGVTQTPRYLIKTRGQQVTLSCSPISGHRSVSWYQQTPGQGLQFLFEYFSETQRNKGNFPGRFSGRQFSNSRSEMNVSTLELGDSALYLCASSPGNYNSPLHFGNGTRLTVT.

This chain connects TRBV11-3 to TRBJ1-1; no firm D call. CDR1 SGHNT and CDR2 YENEEA come from the germline V gene. This CDR3 is 13 amino acids long. Trimming stripped 4 bases from V and 3 bases from J, with 9 bases between. CDR3 DNA: TGTGCCAGCAGCTCCGGGTTTGACACTGAAGCTTTCTTT. This encodes CASSSGFDTEAFF. The variable domain in full, with the rest retrieved from reference TRBV11-3 and TRBJ1-1, is EAGVVQSPRYKIIEKKQPVAFWCNPISGHNTLYWYLQNLGQGPELLIRYENEEAVDDSQLPKDRFSAERLKGVDSTLKIQPAELGDSAVYLCASSSGFDTEAFFGQGTRLTVV.

V gene TRBV10-1 combines with J gene TRBJ1-6; 8 bases map to TRBD1. Germline CDR1 reads WNHNN; CDR2 reads SYGVQD (reference sequence). This CDR3 comprises 17 residues. Unmatched junction bases numbered 15, after V lost 0 bases and J lost 14 bases. The CDR3: CASSESEGPRQGLTLHF. The CDR3 DNA follows: TGCGCCAGCAGTGAGTCTGAGGGTCCTAGACAGGGGTTAACCCTCCACTTT.

This clone was counted a few times. CDR3 sequence: CASSKNPRDRVNDEQFF. In DNA, the CDR3 is TGTGCCAGCAGCAAAAACCCCCGGGACAGGGTTAACGATGAGCAGTTCTTC. The genes are TRBV9 and TRBJ2-1, with TRBD1 identical over 9 bases. This CDR3 is 17 amino acids long. Germline loops: CDR1 SGDLS, CDR2 YYNGEE. The J segment lost 8 bases and the V segment lost 4 bases, leaving 16 bases of the junction unmatched.

Only a few counts were recorded for this clone. The chain is built from TRBV19 and TRBJ2-3; 12 bases map to TRBD2. Trimming removed 4 bases from V and 7 bases from J; junction bases left unmatched: 9. Looked up from germline, CDR1 is LNHDA and CDR2 is SQIVND (reference sequence). This CDR3 is built from 16 residues. The DNA of the CDR3 is TGTGCCAGTAGTACCAGGACTAGCGGGACCGCTTATACGCAGTATTTT. Its protein is CASSTRTSGTAYTQYF.

The CDR3 DNA reads TGTGCCAGCAATCTCCTGGGGGGACAGGGGCCGCCGCGGACTAACTATGGCTACACCTTC. It specifies CASNLLGGQGPPRTNYGYTF. The rearrangement uses TRBV2 and TRBJ1-2, with 10 bases fitting TRBD1. J gave up 0 bases and V 7 bases, and 20 bases lay outside the gene matches. From germline, CDR1 is SNHLY and CDR2 FYNNEI. The CDR3 has 20 residues. The variable domain in full, with the rest retrieved from reference TRBV2 and TRBJ1-2, is EPEVTQTPSHQVTQMGQEVILRCVPISNHLYFYWYRQILGQKVEFLVSFYNNEISEKSEIFDDQFSVERPDGSNFTLKIRSTKLEDSAMYFCASNLLGGQGPPRTNYGYTFGSGTRLTVV.

The chain employs TRBV28 and TRBJ2-7, with a weak D call TRBD1 (6 bases). CDR1 is MDHEN, CDR2 SYDVKM, per germline. The CDR3 loop spans 16 amino acids. V was shortened by 4 bases and J by 0 bases, with 16 bases between the two germline ends. The CDR3 is CASSSIITGNSYEQYF. The CDR3 nucleotides read TGTGCCAGCAGTTCGATAATTACAGGGAACTCCTACGAGCAGTACTTC.

V and J are TRBV7-2 and TRBJ1-2; 7 bases line up with TRBD1. CDR3 length equals 14 residues. CDR1 SGHTA and CDR2 FQGNSA come from the germline V gene. V lost 5 bases and J lost 7; bases outside the gene matches: 10. As DNA, the CDR3 is TGTGCCAGCAGCCTAGGGGGATGGGACAGTGGCTACACCTTC. This encodes CASSLGGWDSGYTF.

V is TRBV5-6 and J is TRBJ1-6; maybe TRBD1 (6 bases). The CDR3 is 14 residues long. Germline-derived CDR1 and CDR2 are SGHDT and YYEEEE. V was clipped by 3 bases and J by 6 bases, with 10 bases between them. CDR3 sequence: CASSSGQINSPLHF. CDR3 bases: TGTGCCAGCAGCTCTGGACAGATTAATTCACCCCTCCACTTT.